This T cell receptor beta chain was identified in a study of T-cell memory formation after mild COVID-19. Looking at the study overall: The TCR clusters were mostly specific to one donor.

General study points: Cross-reactive memory appears to have joined, as suggested by some responding clones showing up in pre-infection memory. The CD4+ clones that contracted clustered mainly within CM and EM, and the CD8+ clones concentrated in EMRA.

Using its own MiXCR run on the 5' RACE reads, TCRdb lists one record per CDR3 protein. Of a few hundred thousand distinct CDR3 sequences listed, around a sixth are singletons. Details on this clonotype: Its target is unknown.

Trimming cost V 3 bases and J 3 bases; bases outside gene matches: 3. Germline V gene lookup returns CDR1 SGDLS and CDR2 YYNGEE. This CDR3 has 14 residues. This receptor was identified in a man younger than 30 who had mild COVID-19 (a few samples of this study predate the infection). Cell type and time point are not known. The chain couples TRBV9 to TRBJ2-3; 8 positions agree with TRBD1. Sequencing was carried out using PBMCs or a T cell subset sorted from them (not recorded which). CDR3 region: CASSADRVTDTQYF. CDR3 nucleotides: TGTGCCAGCAGCGCGGACAGGGTAACAGATACGCAGTATTTT.